This T cell receptor (beta chain) was recorded in a study of blood T cells in healthy people across ages. Alongside a J-beta primer mix, a sample-barcoded 5' primer served in a second PCR lasting about 7 to 12 cycles. Each CDR3 protein is one row after TCRdb ran MiXCR on the 5' RACE reads. This table holds fewer than 1.5 million distinct CDR3 sequences, 35% to 45% found once. This CDR3 has 14 amino acids. Looked up from germline, CDR1 is SEHNR and CDR2 is FQNEAQ (reference sequence). V was pared by 5 bases and J by 4 bases, with 12 bases between. The genes are TRBV7-9 and TRBJ2-1; D unresolved. The source is a woman between 18 and 29 years old in good health. Source material: blood. The CDR3 DNA reads as TGTGCCAGCAGCCCACTCGAGGAATACAATGAGCAGTTCTTC. Translated: CASSPLEEYNEQFF.